A single TCR beta chain is shown here with its context. Its antigen is as yet unknown. The PCR contained 60 Vbeta and 13 Jbeta primers. Here immunoSEQ multiplex PCR was the method, and the copy in TCRdb shows in-frame clones only, minus some. The table lists 100,000 to 150,000 clones. Healthy bone marrow donors made up the donor group. These data are taken from a study of cytomegalovirus exposure and HLA in healthy donors. Across the whole study: Samples from HLA-typed donors yielded approximately 80 million unique TCRs in an early data release.

Findings of the study overall: The dataset shows that most TCR sequences were rare, while some public TCRs occurred in many donors. An analysis that was carried out later associated 16,951 TCR beta sequences with HLA alleles at 0.05 false discovery rate.

J was trimmed by 2 bases and V by 5 bases; bases with no gene match: 6. Germline V gives CDR1 SGHNT, CDR2 YENEEA. CDR3 length equals 17 residues. The chain links TRBV11-3 to TRBJ2-2, with 12 bases fitting TRBD2. The sample consisted of PBMCs. The source is a man between 18 and 35 years old in good health and CMV-seronegative. CDR3 sequence: CASSAGLAGTNTGELFF. The CDR3 coding sequence is TGTGCCAGCAGCGCAGGACTAGCGGGGACCAACACCGGGGAGCTGTTTTTT.